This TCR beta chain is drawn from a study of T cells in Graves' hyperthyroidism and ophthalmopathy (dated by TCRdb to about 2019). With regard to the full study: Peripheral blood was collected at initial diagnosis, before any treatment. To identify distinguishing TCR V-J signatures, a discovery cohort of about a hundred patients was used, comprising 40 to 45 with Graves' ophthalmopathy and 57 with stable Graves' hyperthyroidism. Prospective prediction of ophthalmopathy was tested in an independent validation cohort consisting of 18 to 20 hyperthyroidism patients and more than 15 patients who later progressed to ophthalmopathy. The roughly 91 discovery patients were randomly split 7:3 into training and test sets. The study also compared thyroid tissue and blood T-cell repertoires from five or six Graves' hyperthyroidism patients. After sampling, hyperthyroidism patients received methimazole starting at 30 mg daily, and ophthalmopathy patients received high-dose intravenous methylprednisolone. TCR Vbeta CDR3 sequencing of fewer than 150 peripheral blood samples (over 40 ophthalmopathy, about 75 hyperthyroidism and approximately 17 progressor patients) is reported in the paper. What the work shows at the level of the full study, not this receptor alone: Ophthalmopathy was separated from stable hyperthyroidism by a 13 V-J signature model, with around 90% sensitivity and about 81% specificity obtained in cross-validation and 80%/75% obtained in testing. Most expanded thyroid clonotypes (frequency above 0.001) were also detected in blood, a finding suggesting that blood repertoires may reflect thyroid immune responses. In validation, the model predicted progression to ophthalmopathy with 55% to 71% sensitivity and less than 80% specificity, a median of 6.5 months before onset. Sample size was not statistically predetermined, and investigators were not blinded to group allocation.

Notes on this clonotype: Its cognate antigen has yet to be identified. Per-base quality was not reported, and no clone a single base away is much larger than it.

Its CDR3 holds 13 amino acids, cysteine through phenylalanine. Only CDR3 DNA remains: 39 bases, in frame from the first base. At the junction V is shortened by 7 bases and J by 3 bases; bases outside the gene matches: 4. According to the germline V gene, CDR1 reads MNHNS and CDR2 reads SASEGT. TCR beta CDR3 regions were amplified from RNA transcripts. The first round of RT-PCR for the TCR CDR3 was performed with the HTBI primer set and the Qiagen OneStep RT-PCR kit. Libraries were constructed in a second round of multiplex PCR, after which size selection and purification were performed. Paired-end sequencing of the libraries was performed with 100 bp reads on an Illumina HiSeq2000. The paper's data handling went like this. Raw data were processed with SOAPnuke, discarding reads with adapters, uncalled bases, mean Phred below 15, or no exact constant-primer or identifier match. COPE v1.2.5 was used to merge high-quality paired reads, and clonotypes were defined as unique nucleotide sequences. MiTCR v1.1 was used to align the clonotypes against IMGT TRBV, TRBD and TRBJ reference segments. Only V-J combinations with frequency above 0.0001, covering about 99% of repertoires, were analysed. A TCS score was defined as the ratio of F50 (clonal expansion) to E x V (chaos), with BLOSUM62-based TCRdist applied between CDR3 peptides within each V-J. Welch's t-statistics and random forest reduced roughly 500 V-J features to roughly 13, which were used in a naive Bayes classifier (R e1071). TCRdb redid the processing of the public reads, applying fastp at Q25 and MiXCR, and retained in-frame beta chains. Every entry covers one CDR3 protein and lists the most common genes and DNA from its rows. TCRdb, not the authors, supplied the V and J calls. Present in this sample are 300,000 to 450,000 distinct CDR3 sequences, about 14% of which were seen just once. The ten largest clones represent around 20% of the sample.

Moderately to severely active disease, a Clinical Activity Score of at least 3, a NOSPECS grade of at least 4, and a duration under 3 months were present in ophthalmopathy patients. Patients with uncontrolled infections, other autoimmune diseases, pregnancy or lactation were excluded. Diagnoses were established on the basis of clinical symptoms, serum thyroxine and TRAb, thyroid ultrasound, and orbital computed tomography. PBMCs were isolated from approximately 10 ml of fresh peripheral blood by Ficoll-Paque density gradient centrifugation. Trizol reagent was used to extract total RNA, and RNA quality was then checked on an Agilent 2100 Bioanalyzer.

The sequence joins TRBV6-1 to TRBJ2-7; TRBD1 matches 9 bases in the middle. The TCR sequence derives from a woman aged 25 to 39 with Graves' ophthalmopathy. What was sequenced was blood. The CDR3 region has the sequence CASIGQGRYEQYF. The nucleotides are TGTGCCAGCATTGGACAGGGGCGCTACGAGCAGTACTTC.